This T cell receptor (beta chain) was retrieved from a study of response to subunit inactivated influenza vaccine. CDR3 length equals 13 residues. Germline CDR1 is SGHTA and CDR2 is FQGNSA. V was pared by 1 base and J by 6 bases, with 7 bases between. From the RT-PCR reads, TCRdb called clonotypes with MiXCR, one entry per CDR3 protein. The data show over 300,000 distinct CDR3 sequences, just over 20% seen once. In its sample, this clonotype was seen a few times. The sample here was PBMCs from blood, taken around 22 months after vaccination. This chain uses TRBV7-2 with TRBJ1-5; D unclear. The sequence derives from a man aged 50-75 years who received an inactivated influenza vaccine. CDR3 amino acids: CASSLDGFQPQHF. CDR3 nucleotides: TGTGCCAGCAGCTTAGATGGGTTTCAGCCCCAGCATTTT.